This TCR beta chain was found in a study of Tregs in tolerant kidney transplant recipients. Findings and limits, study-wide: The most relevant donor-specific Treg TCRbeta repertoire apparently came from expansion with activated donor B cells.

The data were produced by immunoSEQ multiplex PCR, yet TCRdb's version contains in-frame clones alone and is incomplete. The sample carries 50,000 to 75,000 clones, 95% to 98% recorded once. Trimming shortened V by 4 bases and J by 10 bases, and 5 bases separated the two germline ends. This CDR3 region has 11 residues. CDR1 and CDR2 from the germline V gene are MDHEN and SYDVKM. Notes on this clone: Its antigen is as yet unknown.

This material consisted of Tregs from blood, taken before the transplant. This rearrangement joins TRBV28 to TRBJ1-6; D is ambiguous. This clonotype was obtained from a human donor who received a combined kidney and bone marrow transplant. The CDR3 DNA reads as TGTGCCAGCAGTTCTCAGTCACCCCTCCACTTT. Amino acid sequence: CASSSQSPLHF.